This T cell receptor (beta chain) was sequenced for a study of T cells in Graves' hyperthyroidism and ophthalmopathy. Whole-study findings and limits: Blood also contained most expanded thyroid clonotypes above 0.001.

The PBMCs were taken from under 12 ml of fresh peripheral blood. Authors of the study amplified TCR beta CDR3 regions from RNA transcripts. A first-round RT-PCR of the TCR CDR3 used the HTBI primer set. In TCRdb, the multiplex PCR reads were re-called with MiXCR into one record per CDR3 protein. The sample has hundreds of thousands of distinct CDR3 sequences, roughly 14% seen once. This clonotype has only a few counts. What it binds is unknown. This CDR3 contains 13 residues. Germline V gene data show CDR1 as LNHDA and CDR2 as SQIVND (reference sequence). The ends were cut back, 0 bases at V and 7 bases at J, with 9 bases in the middle.

Sequencing used blood. This TCR derives from a man younger than 30 with Graves' ophthalmopathy. The chain uses TRBV19 and TRBJ1-1; D not certain. The chain's CDR3 is CASSIDLGREAFF. The CDR3 nucleotides are TGTGCCAGTAGTATAGATCTAGGCCGTGAAGCTTTCTTT.